This section outlines one T cell receptor beta chain sequence together with its context. Its antigen is unknown. Treatment: some 20 received Ad26.COV2.S at low or high dose, single or two shots; roughly five received placebo; per-sample allocation not given. Sampling occurred on day 63 after the first vaccine or placebo injection. The individual, an adult aged 18-55 years, was a donor in Boston. This specimen belongs to a study of Ad26.COV2.S vaccination and SARS-CoV-2 variants. In the study overall: By the intramuscular route, Ad26.COV2.S was given once, or twice 56 days apart.

Study conclusions and caveats: Non-spike TCR breadth did not differ much between vaccine and placebo recipients.

Method: immunoSEQ multiplex PCR; TCRdb's copy keeps in-frame clones and lacks some. The data contain 410,000 or so clones, more than 80% of them singletons. From germline, CDR1 is GTSNPN and CDR2 SVGIG (reference sequence). The CDR3 loop spans 13 amino acids. V gave up 0 bases and J gave up 0 bases, with 6 bases separating them. The source of this sequence is a person aged 18-65 years who received the Ad26.COV2.S COVID-19 vaccine or a placebo. The rearrangement uses TRBV30 and TRBJ2-7; D call uncertain. This specimen was peripheral blood, taken in a trial of Ad26.COV2.S vaccine versus placebo. The CDR3 nucleotides are TGTGCCTGGAGTGTACACTACTCCTACGAGCAGTACTTC. Its translation: CAWSVHYSYEQYF.